These T cell receptor beta chains were read from a single sample in a study of monozygotic twins with inflammatory bowel disease. TCRdb reanalyzed the 5' RACE reads, giving one entry per CDR3 protein sequence and no DNA. This sample's clone table lists about 380,000 distinct CDR3 sequences. Sequenced input: blood. These receptors all come from a human donor with ulcerative colitis or Crohn's disease, or a healthy co-twin of an affected twin (not recorded which). The CDR3 runs from the conserved cysteine through the conserved F or W.

J,V,CDR3
TRBJ2-5,TRBV20-1,CSARVYLAGQPRETQYF
TRBJ1-3,TRBV10-3,CAISEGGNTIYF
TRBJ2-2,TRBV20-1,CSASRSGRPNTGELFF
TRBJ2-3,TRBV11-2,CASSFTRGGTDTQYF
TRBJ2-2,TRBV5-1,CASTTGTGLGGELFF
TRBJ2-2,TRBV7-9,CASSLRPTLTGELFF
TRBJ2-3,TRBV4-3,CASSQAWTSTDTQYF
TRBJ1-2,TRBV12-3/TRBV12-4,CASSLGRTDEPNYGYTF
TRBJ2-1,TRBV5-8,CASSLRHLASYNEQFF
TRBJ2-7,TRBV4-2,CASSQEGASSYEQYF
TRBJ2-2,TRBV7-2,CASSRGTGRLGTGELFF